Here is one T cell receptor (beta chain) with its context. Its antigen is unknown. This sample was included in a study of cytomegalovirus exposure and HLA in healthy donors. Study results and limitations: A later analysis appeared to link common viral pathogens to several of the most significant clusters.

PCR used 60 Vbeta primers and 13 Jbeta primers. The protocol was immunoSEQ multiplex PCR, while the TCRdb copy is restricted to in-frame clones and leaves out a portion. The sample yields about 76,000 clones, 78% seen once. The CDR3 extends over 14 amino acids. V dropped 4 bases and J dropped 0; count of bases not matched to a gene: 2. Looked up from germline, CDR1 is SGHRS and CDR2 is YFSETQ. The chain joins TRBV5-1 to TRBJ1-1, with TRBD1 matching 8 bases. The specimen was PBMCs. The receptor's source is a woman between 35 and 50 years old in good health and CMV-seropositive. CDR3 amino acids: CASSRQGLNTEAFF. As DNA, the CDR3 is TGCGCCAGCAGCCGACAGGGGTTGAACACTGAAGCTTTCTTT.